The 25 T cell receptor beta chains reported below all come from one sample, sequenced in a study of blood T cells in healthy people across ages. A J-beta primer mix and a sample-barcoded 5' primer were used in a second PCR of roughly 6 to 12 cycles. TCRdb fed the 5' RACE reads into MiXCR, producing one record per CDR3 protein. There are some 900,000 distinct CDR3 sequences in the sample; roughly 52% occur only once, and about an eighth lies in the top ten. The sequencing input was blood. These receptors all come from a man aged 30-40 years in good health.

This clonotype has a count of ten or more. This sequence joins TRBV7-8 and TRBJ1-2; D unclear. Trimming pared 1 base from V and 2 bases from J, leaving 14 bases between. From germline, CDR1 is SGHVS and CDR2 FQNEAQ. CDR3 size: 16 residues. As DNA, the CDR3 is TGTGCCAGCAGCTTAGAAGCTGGACGACTGAACTATGGCTACACCTTC. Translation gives CASSLEAGRLNYGYTF.

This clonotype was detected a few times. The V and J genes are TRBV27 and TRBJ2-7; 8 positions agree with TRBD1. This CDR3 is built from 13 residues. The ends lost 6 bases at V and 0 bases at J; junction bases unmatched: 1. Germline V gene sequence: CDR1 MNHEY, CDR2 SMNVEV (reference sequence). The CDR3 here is CASRTGDSYEQYF. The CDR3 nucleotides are TGTGCCAGCAGGACAGGGGACTCCTACGAGCAGTACTTC.

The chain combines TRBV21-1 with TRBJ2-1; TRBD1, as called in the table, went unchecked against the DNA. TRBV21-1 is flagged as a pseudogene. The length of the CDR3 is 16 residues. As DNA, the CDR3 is TGTGCCAGCAGCAAAGGGGGAGACAGGGAAGGCCATGAGCAGTTCTTC. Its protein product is CASSKGGDREGHEQFF.

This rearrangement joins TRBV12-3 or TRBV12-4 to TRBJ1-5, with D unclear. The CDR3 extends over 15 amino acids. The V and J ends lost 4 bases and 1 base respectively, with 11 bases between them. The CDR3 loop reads CASSSAARSNQPQHF. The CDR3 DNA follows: TGTGCCAGCAGTTCTGCCGCGCGGAGCAATCAGCCCCAGCATTTT.

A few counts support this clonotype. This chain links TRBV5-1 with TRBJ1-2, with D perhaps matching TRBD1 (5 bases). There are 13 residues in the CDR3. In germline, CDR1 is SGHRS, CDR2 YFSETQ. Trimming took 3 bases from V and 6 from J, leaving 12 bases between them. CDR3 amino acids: CASSWGAGDGYTF. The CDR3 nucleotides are TGCGCCAGCAGCTGGGGCGCTGGGGATGGCTACACCTTC. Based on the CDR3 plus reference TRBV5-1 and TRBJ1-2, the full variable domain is KAGVTQTPRYLIKTRGQQVTLSCSPISGHRSVSWYQQTPGQGLQFLFEYFSETQRNKGNFPGRFSGRQFSNSRSEMNVSTLELGDSALYLCASSWGAGDGYTFGSGTRLTVV.

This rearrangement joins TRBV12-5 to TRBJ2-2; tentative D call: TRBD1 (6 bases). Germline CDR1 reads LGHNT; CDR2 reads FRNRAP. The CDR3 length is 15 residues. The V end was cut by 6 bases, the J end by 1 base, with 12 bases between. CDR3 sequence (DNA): TGTGCTAGTGGGAAAGGACAGTTGAACACCGGGGAGCTGTTTTTT. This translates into CASGKGQLNTGELFF.

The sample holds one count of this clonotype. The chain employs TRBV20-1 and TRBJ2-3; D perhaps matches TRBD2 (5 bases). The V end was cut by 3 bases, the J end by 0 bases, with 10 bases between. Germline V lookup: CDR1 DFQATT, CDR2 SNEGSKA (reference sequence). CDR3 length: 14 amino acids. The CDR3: CSASRGRSTDTQYF. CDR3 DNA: TGCAGTGCTAGTCGGGGAAGAAGCACAGATACGCAGTATTTT.

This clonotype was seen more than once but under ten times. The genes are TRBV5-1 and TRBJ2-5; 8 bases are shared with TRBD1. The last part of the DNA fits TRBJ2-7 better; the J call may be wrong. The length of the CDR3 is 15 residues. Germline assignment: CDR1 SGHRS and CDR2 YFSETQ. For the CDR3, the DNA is TGCGCCAGCAGCTTGGTCGCCGGACAGGGTATCGAGCAGTACTTC. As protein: CASSLVAGQGIEQYF.

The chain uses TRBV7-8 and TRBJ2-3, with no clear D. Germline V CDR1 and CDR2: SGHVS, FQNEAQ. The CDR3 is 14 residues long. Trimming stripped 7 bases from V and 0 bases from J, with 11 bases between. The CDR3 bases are TGTGCCAGCAAGTTGGGCAGAAGCACAGATACGCAGTATTTT. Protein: CASKLGRSTDTQYF.

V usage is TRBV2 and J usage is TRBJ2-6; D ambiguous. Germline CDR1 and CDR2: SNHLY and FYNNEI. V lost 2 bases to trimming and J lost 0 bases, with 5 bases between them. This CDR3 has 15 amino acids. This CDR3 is CASSETVSGANVLTF. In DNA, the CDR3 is TGTGCCAGCAGTGAAACTGTCTCTGGGGCCAACGTCCTGACTTTC.

The CDR3: CASGGLGSTGELFF. As DNA, the CDR3 is TGTGCCAGCGGCGGACTAGGGAGCACCGGGGAGCTGTTTTTT. V gene TRBV11-2 combines with J gene TRBJ2-2; 7 bases are a match to TRBD2. After removal of 8 bases from V and 4 bases from J, the junction contained 7 bases not matched to a gene. Germline loops: CDR1 SGHAT, CDR2 FQNNGV. The CDR3 sequence is 14 residues long.

Written as DNA, the CDR3 is TGTGCCAGCAGGCGGGCGGGACAGGGTGCGAACACTGAAGCTTTCTTT. Translated, it gives CASRRAGQGANTEAFF. The chain has TRBV6-1 and TRBJ1-1; 9 bases line up with TRBD1. The CDR3 is 16 residues long. Germline V gene lookup returns CDR1 MNHNS and CDR2 SASEGT. V was pared by 6 bases and J by 1 base, with 9 bases of the junction left unmatched.

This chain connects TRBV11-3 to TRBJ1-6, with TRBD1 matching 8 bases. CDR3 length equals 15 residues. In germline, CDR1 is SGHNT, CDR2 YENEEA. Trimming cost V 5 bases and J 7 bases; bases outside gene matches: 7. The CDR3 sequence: CASSPEDRVNSPLHF. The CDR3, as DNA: TGTGCCAGCAGCCCCGAGGACAGGGTAAATTCACCCCTCCACTTT.

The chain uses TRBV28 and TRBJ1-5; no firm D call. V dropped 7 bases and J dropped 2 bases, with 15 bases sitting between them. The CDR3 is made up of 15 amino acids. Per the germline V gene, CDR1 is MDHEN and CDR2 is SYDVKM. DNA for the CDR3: TGTGCCAGCACCCTAAGAGGGCTAGGCAATCAGCCCCAGCATTTT. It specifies CASTLRGLGNQPQHF. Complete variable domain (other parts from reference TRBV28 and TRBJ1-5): DVKVTQSSRYLVKRTGEKVFLECVQDMDHENMFWYRQDPGLGLRLIYFSYDVKMKEKGDIPEGYSVSREKKERFSLILESASTNQTSMYLCASTLRGLGNQPQHFGDGTRLSIL.

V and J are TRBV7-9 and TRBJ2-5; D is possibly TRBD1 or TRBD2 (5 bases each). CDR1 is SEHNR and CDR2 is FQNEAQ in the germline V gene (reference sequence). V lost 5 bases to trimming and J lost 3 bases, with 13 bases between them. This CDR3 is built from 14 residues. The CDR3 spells CASSRGWGEETQYF. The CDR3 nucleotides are TGTGCCAGCAGCCGGGGCTGGGGTGAAGAGACCCAGTACTTC.

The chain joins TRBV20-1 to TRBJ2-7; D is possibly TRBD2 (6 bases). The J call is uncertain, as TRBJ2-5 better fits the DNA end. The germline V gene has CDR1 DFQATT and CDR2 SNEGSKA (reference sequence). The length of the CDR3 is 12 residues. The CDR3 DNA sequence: TGCAGTGCATTGGCTAGCGCGGAGACCCAGTACTTC. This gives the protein CSALASAETQYF.

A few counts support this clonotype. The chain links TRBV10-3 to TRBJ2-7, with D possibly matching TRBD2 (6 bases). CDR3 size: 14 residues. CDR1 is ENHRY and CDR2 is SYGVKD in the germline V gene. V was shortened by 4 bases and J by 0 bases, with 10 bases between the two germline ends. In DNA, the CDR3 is TGTGCCATCAGTGTAGACGGGAGCTCCTACGAGCAGTACTTC. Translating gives CAISVDGSSYEQYF.

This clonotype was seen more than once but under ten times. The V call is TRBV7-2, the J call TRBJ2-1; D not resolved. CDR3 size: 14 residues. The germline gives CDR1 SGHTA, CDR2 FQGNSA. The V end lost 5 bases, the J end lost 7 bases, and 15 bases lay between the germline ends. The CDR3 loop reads CASSQTYGRNEQFF. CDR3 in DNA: TGTGCCAGCAGCCAGACTTACGGCCGGAATGAGCAGTTCTTC.

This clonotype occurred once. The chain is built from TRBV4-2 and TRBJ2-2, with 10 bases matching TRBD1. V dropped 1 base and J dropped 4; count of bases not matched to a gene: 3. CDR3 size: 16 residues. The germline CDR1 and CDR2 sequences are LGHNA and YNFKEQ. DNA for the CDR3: TGTGCCAGCAGCCAAGGACAGGGGGCGACCACCGGGGAGCTGTTTTTT. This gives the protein CASSQGQGATTGELFF.

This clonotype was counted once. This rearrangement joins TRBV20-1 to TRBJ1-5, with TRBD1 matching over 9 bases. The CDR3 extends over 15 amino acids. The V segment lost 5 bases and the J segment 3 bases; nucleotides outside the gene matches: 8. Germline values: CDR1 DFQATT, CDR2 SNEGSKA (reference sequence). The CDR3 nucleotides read TGCAGTGCTCATGGAGGGACAGGGAACAATCAGCCCCAGCATTTT. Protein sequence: CSAHGGTGNNQPQHF.

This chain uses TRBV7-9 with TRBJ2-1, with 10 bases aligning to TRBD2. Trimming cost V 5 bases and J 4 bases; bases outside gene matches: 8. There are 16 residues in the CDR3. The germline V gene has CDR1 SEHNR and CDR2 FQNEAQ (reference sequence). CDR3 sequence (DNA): TGTGCCAGCAGCCCTTTTACTAGCGGGGATTACAATGAGCAGTTCTTC. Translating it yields CASSPFTSGDYNEQFF.

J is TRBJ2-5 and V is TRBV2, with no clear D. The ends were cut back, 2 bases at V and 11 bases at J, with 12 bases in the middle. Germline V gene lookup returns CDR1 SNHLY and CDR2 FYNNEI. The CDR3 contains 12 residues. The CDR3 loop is CASSESYYWQYF. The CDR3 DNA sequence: TGTGCCAGCAGTGAATCGTATTATTGGCAGTACTTC.

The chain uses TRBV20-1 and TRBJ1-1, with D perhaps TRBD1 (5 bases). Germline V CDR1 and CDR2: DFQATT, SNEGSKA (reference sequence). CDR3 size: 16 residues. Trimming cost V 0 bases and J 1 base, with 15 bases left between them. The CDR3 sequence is CSARDIIGTGNTEAFF. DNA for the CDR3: TGCAGTGCTAGAGATATAATAGGGACTGGGAACACTGAAGCTTTCTTT.

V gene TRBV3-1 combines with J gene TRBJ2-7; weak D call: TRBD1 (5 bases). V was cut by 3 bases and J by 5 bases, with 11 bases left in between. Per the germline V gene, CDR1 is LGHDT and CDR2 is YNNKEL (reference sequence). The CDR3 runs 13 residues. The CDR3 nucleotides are TGTGCCAGCAGCCACTCAGGGATTGACGAGCAGTACTTC. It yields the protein CASSHSGIDEQYF.

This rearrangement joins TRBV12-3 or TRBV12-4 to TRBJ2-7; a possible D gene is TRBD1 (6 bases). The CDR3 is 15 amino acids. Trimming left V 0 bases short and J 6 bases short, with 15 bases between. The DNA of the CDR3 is TGTGCCAGCAGTTTAGCGAGCAGGGGTCCTGGCGAGCAGTACTTC. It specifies CASSLASRGPGEQYF.